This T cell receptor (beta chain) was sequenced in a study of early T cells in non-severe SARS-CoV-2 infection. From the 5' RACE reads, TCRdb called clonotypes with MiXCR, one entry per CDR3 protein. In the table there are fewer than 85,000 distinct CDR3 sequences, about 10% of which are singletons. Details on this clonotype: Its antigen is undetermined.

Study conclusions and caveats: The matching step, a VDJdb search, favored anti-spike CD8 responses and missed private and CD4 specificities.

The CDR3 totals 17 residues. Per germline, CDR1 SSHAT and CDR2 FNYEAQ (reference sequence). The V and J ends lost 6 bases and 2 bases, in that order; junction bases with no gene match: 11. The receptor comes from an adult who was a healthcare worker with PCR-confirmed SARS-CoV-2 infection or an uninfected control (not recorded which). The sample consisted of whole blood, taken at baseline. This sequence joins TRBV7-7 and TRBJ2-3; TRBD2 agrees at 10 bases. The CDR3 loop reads CASSPTLAGGPTDTQYF. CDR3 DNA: TGTGCCAGCAGTCCTACCTTAGCGGGGGGCCCCACAGATACGCAGTATTTT.